This T cell receptor (beta chain) originates from a study of shared clonotypes between healthy human individuals. Study-level background: CD4 naive cells filled three plates per donor, CD4 memory three, CD8 naive two and CD8 memory one. Regarding the study as a whole: Sampling included only blood; tissue repertoires likely differ.

As for this clone: What it recognizes is unknown.

Naive CD8 cells were CD45RO-negative, positively selected for CCR7, excluding terminally differentiated effector memory CD45RA+ cells. Several immunoSEQ 96-well plates shared each subset's DNA, each plate a replicate. Authors' methods: Junction-only immunoSEQ sequences carried no quality scores, so filtering differed. Sequencing used immunoSEQ multiplex PCR; TCRdb keeps in-frame clones, though not all of them. The V and J calls and clone size come from that table; D and trimming were worked out from the DNA. The data contain approximately 2,000,000 clones, 90% to 95% of them seen just once; the ten biggest clones take up under 2%. This CDR3 region has 12 residues. Trimming left V 2 bases short and J 4 bases short, with 6 bases between. The germline V gene has CDR1 SGDLS and CDR2 YYNGEE.

The genes are TRBV9 and TRBJ1-2; no clear D gene. The receptor comes from a man younger than 30 in good health. Some clones in this sample may be carry-over from other donors' samples. The sample comprised naive CD8+ T cells from PBMCs. DNA for the CDR3: TGTGCCAGCAGCGTCGGTCTCTATGGCTACACCTTC. As protein: CASSVGLYGYTF.